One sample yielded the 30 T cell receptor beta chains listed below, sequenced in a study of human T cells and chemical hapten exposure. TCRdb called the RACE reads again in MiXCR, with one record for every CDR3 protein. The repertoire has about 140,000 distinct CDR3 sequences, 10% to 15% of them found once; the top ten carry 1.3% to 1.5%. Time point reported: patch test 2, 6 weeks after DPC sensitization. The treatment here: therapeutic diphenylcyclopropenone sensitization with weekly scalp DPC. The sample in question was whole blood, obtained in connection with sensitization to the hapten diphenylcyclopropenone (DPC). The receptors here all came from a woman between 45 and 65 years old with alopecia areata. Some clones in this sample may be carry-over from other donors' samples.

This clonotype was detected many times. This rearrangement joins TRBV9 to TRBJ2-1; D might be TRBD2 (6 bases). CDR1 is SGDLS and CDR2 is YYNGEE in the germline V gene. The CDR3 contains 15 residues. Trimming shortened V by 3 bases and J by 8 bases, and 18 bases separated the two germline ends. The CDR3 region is CASSGRGERRDEQFF. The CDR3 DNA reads TGTGCCAGCAGCGGTAGAGGCGAGCGGAGGGATGAGCAGTTCTTC.

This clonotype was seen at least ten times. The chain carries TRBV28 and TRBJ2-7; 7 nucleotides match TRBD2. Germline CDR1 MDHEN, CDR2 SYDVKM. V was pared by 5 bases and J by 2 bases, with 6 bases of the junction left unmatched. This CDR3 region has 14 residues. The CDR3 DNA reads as TGTGCCAGCAGTCCCCCAGCGGGGACCTACGAGCAGTACTTC. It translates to CASSPPAGTYEQYF.

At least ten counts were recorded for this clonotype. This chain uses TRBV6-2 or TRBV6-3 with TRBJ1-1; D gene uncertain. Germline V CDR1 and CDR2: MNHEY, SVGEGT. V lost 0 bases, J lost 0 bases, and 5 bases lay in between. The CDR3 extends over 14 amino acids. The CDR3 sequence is CASSYSTVNTEAFF. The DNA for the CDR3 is TGTGCCAGCAGTTACTCGACCGTGAACACTGAAGCTTTCTTT.

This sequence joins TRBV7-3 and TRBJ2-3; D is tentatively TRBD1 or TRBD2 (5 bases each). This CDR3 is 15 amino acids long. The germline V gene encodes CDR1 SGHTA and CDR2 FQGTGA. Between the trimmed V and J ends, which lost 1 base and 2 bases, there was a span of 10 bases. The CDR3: CASSLSGGYTDTQYF. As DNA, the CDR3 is TGTGCCAGCAGCTTAAGTGGGGGATACACAGATACGCAGTATTTT.

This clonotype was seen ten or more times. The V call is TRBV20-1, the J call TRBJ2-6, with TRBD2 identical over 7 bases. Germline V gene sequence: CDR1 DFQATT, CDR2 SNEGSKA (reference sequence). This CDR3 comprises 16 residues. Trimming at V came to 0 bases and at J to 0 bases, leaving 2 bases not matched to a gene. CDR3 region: CSARDRGVSGANVLTF. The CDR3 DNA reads TGCAGTGCTAGAGATCGGGGGGTCTCTGGGGCCAACGTCCTGACTTTC.

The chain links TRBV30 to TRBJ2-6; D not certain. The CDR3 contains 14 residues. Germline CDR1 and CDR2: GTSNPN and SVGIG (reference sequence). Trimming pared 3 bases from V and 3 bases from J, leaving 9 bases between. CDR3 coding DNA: TGTGCCTGGAGGCTACAAGGTGGGGCCAACGTCCTGACTTTC. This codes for CAWRLQGGANVLTF.

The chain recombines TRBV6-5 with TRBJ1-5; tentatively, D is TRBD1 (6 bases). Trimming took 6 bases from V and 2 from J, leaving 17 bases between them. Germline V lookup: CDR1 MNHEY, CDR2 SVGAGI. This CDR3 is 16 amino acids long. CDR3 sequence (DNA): TGTGCCAGCAGCCGCGCTTCAGGGGTGGGCAATCAGCCCCAGCATTTT. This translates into CASSRASGVGNQPQHF.

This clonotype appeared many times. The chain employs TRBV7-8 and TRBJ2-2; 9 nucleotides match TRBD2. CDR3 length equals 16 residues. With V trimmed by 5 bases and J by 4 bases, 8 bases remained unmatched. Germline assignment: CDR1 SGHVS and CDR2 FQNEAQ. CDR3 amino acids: CASSPLAGAVTGELFF. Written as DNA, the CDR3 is TGTGCCAGCAGCCCTTTAGCGGGAGCCGTCACCGGGGAGCTGTTTTTT.

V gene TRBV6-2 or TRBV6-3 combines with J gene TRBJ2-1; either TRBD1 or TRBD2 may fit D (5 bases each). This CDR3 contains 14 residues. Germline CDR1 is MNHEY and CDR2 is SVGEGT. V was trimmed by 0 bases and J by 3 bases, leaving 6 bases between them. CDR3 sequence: CASSYSGVYNEQFF. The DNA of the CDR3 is TGTGCCAGCAGTTACTCGGGGGTCTACAATGAGCAGTTCTTC.

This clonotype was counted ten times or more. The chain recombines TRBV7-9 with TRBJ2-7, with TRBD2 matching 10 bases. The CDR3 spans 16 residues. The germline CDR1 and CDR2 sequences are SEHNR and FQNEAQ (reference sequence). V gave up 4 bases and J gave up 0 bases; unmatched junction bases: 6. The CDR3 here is CASSSTLAGASYEQYF. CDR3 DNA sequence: TGTGCCAGCAGCTCCACCCTAGCGGGGGCCTCCTACGAGCAGTACTTC.

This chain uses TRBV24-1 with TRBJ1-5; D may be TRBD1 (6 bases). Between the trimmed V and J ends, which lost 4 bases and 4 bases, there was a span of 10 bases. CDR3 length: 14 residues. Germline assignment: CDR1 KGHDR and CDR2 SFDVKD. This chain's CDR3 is CATSELDSNQPQHF. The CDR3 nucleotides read TGTGCCACCAGTGAATTGGACAGTAATCAGCCCCAGCATTTT.

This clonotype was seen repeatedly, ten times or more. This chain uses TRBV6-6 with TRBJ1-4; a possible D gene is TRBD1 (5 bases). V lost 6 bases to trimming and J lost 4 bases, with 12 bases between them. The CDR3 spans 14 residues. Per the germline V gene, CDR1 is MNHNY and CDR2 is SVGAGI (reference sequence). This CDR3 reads CASRGTAINEKLFF. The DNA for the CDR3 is TGTGCCAGCAGAGGGACGGCCATTAATGAAAAACTGTTTTTT.

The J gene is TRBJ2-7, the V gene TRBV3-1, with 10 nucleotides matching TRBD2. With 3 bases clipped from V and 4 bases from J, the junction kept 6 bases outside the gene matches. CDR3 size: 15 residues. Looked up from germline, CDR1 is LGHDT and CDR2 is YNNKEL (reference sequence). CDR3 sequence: CASSQPGLATYEQYF. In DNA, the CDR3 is TGTGCCAGCAGCCAGCCGGGACTAGCGACGTACGAGCAGTACTTC.

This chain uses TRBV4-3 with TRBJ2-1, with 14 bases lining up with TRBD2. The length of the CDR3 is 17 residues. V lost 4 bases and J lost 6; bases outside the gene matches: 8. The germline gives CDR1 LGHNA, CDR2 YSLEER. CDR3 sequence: CASSRGLAGVISNEQFF. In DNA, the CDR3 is TGCGCCAGCAGCCGGGGACTAGCGGGAGTCATTAGCAATGAGCAGTTCTTC.

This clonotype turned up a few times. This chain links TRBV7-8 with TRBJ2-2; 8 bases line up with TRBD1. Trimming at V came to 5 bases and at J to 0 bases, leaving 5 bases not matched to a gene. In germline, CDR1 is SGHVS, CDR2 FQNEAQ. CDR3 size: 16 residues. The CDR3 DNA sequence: TGTGCCAGCAGCCCCCGGGACAGGTCGAACACCGGGGAGCTGTTTTTT. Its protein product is CASSPRDRSNTGELFF.

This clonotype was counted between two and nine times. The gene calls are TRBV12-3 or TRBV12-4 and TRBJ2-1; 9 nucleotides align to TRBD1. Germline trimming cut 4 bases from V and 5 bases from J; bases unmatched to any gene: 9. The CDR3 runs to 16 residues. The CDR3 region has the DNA TGTGCCAGCAGTTCCTCCCTGGGACAGGGAGACAATGAGCAGTTCTTC. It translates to CASSSSLGQGDNEQFF.

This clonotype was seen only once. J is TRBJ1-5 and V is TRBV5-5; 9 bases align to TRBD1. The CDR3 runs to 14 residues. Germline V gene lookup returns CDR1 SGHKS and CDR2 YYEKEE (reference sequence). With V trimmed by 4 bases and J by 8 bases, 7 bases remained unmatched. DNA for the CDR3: TGTGCCAGCAGCCAACAGGGGGCCGGAGAGCCCCAGCATTTT. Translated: CASSQQGAGEPQHF. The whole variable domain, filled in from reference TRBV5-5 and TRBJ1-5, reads DAGVTQSPTHLIKTRGQQVTLRCSPISGHKSVSWYQQVLGQGPQFIFQYYEKEERGRGNFPDRFSARQFPNYSSELNVNALLLGDSALYLCASSQQGAGEPQHFGDGTRLSIL.

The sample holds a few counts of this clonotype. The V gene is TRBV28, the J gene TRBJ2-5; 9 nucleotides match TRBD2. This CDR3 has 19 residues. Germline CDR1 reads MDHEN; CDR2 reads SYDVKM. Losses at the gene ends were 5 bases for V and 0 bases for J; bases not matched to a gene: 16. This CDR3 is CASSPFNSTREGYQETQYF. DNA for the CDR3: TGTGCCAGCAGTCCTTTTAACAGCACGCGGGAGGGGTACCAAGAGACCCAGTACTTC.

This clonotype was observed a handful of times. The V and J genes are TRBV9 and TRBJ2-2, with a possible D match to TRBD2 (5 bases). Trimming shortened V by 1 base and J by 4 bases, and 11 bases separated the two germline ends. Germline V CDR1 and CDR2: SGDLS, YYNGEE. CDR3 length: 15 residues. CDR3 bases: TGTGCCAGCAGCGTAAGAGGGCCCGGCACCGGGGAGCTGTTTTTT. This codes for CASSVRGPGTGELFF.

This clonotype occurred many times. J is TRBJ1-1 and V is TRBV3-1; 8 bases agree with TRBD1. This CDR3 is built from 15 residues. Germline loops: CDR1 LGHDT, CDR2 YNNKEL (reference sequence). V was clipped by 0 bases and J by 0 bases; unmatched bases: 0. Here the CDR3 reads CASSQEDRVNTEAFF. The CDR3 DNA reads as TGTGCCAGCAGCCAAGAGGACAGGGTGAACACTGAAGCTTTCTTT.

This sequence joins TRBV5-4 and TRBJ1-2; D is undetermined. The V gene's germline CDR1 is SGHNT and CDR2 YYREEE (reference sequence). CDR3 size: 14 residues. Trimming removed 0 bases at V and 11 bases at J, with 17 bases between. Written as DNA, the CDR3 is TGTGCCAGCAGCTTGGAGGGTCCCCGAGTGGGATACACCTTC. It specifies CASSLEGPRVGYTF.

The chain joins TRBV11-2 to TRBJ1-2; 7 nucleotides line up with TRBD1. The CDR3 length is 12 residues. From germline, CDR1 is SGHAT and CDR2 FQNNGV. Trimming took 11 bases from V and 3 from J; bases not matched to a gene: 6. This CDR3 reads CAGRDRDYGYTF. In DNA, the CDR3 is TGTGCCGGGAGAGACAGGGACTATGGCTACACCTTC.

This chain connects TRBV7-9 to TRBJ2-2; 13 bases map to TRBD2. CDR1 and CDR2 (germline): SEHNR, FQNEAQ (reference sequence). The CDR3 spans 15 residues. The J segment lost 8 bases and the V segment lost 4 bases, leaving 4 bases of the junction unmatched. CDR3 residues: CASSYGLAGEGELFF. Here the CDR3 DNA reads TGTGCCAGCAGCTACGGACTAGCGGGAGAGGGGGAGCTGTTTTTT.

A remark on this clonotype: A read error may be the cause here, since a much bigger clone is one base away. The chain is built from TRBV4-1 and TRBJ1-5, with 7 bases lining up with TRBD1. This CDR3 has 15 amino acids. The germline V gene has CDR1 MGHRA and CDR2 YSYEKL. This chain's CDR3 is CASNQPDRVNQPQHF. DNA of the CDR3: TGCGCCAGCAACCAACCAGACAGGGTAAATCAGCCCCAGCATTTT.

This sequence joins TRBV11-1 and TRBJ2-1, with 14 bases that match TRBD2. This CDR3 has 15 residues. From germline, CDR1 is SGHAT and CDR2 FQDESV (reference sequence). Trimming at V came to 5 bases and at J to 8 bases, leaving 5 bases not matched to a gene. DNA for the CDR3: TGTGCCAGCAGCGCCCGACTAGCGGGAGGGCATGAGCAGTTCTTC. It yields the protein CASSARLAGGHEQFF.

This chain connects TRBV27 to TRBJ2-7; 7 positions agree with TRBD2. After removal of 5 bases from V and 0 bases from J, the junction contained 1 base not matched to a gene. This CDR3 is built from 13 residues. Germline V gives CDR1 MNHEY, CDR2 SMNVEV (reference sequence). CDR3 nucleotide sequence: TGTGCCAGCAGTCGGGACTACTCCTACGAGCAGTACTTC. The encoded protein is CASSRDYSYEQYF.

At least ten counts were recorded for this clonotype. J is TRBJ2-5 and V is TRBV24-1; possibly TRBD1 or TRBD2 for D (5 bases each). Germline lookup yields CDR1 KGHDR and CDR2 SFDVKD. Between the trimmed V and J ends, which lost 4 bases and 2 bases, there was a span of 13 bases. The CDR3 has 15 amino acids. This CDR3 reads CATSDGDLRQETQYF. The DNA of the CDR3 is TGTGCCACCAGTGACGGGGACCTGCGACAAGAGACCCAGTACTTC.

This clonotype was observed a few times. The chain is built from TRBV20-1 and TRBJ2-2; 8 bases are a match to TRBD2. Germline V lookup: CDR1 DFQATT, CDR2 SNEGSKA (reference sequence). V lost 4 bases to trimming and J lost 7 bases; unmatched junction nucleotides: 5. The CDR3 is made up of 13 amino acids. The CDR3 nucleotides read TGCAGTGCTACCCGGGGGGGGAGCGGGGAGCTGTTTTTT. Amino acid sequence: CSATRGGSGELFF.

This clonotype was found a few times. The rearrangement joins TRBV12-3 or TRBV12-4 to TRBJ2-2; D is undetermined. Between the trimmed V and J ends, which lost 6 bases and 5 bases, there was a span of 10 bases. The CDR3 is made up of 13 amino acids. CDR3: CASRYSETGELFF. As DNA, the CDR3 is TGTGCCAGCAGGTACAGCGAAACCGGGGAGCTGTTTTTT.

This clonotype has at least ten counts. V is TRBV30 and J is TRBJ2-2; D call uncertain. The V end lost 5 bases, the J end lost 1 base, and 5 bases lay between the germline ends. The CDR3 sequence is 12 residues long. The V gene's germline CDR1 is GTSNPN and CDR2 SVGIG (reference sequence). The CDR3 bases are TGTGCCTGGCGAAAGAACACCGGGGAGCTGTTTTTT. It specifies CAWRKNTGELFF.